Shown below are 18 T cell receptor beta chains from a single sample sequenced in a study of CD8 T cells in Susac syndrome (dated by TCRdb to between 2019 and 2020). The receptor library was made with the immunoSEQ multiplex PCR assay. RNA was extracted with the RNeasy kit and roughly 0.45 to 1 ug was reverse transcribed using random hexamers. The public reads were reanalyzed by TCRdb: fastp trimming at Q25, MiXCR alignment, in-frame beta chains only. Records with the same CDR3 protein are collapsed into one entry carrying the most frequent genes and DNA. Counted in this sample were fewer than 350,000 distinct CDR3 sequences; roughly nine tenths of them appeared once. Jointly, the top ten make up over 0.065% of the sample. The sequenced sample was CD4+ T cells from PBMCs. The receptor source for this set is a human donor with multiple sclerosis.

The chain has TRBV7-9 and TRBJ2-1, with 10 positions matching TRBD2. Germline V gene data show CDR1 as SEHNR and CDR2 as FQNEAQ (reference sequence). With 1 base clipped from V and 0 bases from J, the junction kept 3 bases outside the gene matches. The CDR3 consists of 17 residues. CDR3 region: CASSLGLAGASYNEQFF. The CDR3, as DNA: TGTGCCAGCAGCTTAGGACTAGCGGGTGCCTCCTACAATGAGCAGTTCTTC.

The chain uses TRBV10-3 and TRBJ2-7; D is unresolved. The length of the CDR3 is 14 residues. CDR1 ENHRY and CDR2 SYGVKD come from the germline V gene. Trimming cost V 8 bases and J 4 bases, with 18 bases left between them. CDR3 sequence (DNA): TGTGCCATCGCCGGCGGACCGCTCGGTTACGAGCAGTACTTC. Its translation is CAIAGGPLGYEQYF.

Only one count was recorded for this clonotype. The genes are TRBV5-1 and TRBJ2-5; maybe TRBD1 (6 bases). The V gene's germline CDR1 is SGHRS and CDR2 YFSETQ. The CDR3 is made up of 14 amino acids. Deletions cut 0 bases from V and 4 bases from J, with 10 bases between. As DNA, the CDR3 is TGCGCCAGCAGCTTGGATACAGGGCGAGAGACCCAGTACTTC. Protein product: CASSLDTGRETQYF.

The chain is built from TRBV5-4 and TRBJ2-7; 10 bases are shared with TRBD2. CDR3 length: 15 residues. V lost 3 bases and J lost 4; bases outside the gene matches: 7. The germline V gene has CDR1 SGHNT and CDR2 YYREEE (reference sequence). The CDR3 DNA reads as TGTGCCAGCAGCTCTTGGGCTAGCGGGAGTTACGAGCAGTACTTC. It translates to CASSSWASGSYEQYF.

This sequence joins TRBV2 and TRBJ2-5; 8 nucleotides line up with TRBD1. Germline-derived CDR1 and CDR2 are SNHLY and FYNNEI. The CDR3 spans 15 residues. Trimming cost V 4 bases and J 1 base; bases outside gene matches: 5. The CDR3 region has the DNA TGTGCCAGCAGTGCGGACAGGGTACGCCAAGAGACCCAGTACTTC. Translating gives CASSADRVRQETQYF.

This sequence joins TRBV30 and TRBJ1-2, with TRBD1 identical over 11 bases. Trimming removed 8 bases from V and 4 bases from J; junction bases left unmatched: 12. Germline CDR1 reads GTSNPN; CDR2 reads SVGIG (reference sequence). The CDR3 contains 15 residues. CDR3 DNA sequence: TGTGCCGGCCTTCGGGACAGGGGGTACGCCTATGGCTACACCTTC. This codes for CAGLRDRGYAYGYTF. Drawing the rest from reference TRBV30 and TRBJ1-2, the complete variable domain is SQTIHQWPATLVQPVGSPLSLECTVEGTSNPNLYWYRQAAGRGLQLLFYSVGIGQISSEVPQNLSASRPQDRQFILSSKKLLLSDSGFYLCAGLRDRGYAYGYTFGSGTRLTVV.

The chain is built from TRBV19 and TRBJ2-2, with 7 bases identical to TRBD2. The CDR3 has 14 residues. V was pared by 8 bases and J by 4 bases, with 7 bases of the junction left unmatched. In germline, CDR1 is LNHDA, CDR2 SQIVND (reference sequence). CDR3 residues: CASSGGSFTGELFF. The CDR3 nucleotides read TGTGCCAGTTCCGGCGGGAGCTTCACCGGGGAGCTGTTTTTT.

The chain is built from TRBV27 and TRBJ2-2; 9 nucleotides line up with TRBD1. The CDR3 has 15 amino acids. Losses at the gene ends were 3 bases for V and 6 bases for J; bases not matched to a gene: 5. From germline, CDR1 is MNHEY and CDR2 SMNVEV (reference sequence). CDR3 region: CASSFTRQGAGELFF. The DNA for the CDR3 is TGTGCCAGCAGTTTTACCCGACAGGGGGCCGGGGAGCTGTTTTTT.

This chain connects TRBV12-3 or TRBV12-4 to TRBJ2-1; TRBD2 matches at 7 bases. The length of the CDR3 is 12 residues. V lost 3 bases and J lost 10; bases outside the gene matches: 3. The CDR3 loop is CASSFPAGEQFF. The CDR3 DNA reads TGTGCCAGCAGTTTCCCAGCGGGAGAGCAGTTCTTC.

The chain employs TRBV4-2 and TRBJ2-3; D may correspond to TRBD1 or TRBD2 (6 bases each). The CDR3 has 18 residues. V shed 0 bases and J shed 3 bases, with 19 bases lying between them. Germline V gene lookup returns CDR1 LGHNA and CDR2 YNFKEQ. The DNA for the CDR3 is TGTGCCAGCAGCCAAGATCTCGGAGGGGGTCAGGGTACAGATACGCAGTATTTT. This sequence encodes CASSQDLGGGQGTDTQYF.

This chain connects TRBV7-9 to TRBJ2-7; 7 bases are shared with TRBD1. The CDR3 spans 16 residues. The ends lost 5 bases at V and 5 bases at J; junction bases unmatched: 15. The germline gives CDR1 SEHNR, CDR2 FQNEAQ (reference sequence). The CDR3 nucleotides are TGTGCCAGCAGCACCGACGGACAGGCGATATACCACGAGCAGTACTTC. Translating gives CASSTDGQAIYHEQYF.

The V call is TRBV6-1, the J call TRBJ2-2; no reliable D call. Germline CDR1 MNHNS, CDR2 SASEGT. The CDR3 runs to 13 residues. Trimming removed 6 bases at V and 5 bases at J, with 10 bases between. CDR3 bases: TGTGCCAGCAGATCCGGGCTTACCGGGGAGCTGTTTTTT. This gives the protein CASRSGLTGELFF.

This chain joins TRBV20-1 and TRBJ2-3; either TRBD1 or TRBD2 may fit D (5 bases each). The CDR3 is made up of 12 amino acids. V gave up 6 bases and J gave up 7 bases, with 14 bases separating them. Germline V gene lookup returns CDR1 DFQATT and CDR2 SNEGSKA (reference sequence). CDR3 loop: CSASRDLNTQYF. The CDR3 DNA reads TGCAGTGCCAGCCGGGACCTCAATACGCAGTATTTT.

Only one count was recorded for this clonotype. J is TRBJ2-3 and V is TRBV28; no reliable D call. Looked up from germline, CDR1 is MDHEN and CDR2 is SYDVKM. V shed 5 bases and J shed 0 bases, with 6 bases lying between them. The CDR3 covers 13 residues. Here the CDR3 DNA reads TGTGCCAGCAGTAAAGGTAGCACAGATACGCAGTATTTT. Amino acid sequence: CASSKGSTDTQYF. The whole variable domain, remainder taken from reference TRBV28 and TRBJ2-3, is DVKVTQSSRYLVKRTGEKVFLECVQDMDHENMFWYRQDPGLGLRLIYFSYDVKMKEKGDIPEGYSVSREKKERFSLILESASTNQTSMYLCASSKGSTDTQYFGPGTRLTVL.

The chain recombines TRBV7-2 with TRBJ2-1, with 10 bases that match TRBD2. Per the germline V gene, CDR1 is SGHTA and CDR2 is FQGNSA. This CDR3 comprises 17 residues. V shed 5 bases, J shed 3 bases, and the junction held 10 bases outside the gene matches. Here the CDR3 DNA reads TGTGCCAGCAGCGCACAAGTGGGACTAGCGTACTACAATGAGCAGTTCTTC. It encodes CASSAQVGLAYYNEQFF.

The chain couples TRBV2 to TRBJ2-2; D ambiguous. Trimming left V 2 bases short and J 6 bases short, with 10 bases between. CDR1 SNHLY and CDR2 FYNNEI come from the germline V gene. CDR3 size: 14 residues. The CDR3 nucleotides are TGTGCCAGCAGTGAACTGTCGGTCCCCGGGGAGCTGTTTTTT. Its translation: CASSELSVPGELFF.

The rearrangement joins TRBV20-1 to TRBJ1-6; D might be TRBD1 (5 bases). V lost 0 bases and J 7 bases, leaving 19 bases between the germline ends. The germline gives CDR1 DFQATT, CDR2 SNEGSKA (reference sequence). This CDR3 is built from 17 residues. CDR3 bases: TGCAGTGCTAGAGAGAAAGCCCCACAGGCTCCCAATTCACCCCTCCACTTT. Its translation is CSAREKAPQAPNSPLHF.

The DNA of the CDR3 is TGTGCCAGCAGTTTTACGGGGGTTCAGCCCCAGCATTTT. Amino acid sequence: CASSFTGVQPQHF. The chain joins TRBV12-3 or TRBV12-4 to TRBJ1-5; possibly TRBD1 for D (5 bases). The CDR3 extends over 13 amino acids. V shed 3 bases and J shed 6 bases, with 9 bases lying between them.